Each of the 24 T cell receptor beta chains below was sequenced from the same sample in a study of blood T cell repertoires in COVID-19. Measured with immunoSEQ multiplex PCR; TCRdb has only the in-frame clones, and not every one. Of 55,000 to 70,000 clones listed, around 90% are singletons. The sample taken for sequencing was peripheral blood. All receptors derive from a woman aged 60-75 years with COVID-19, enrolled during active disease.

The chain carries TRBV6-4 and TRBJ2-1; D might be TRBD2 (5 bases). The CDR3 runs 15 residues. V was shortened by 2 bases and J by 8 bases, with 16 bases between the two germline ends. Germline V lookup: CDR1 MRHNA, CDR2 SNTAGT. The CDR3 DNA sequence: TGTGCCAGCAGTGACCGGCTAGCTCCCCTCGATGAGCAGTTCTTC. Amino acids: CASSDRLAPLDEQFF.

This chain joins TRBV27 and TRBJ2-7; unclear D gene. Trimming removed 2 bases at V and 3 bases at J, with 14 bases between. Germline assignment: CDR1 MNHEY and CDR2 SMNVEV (reference sequence). CDR3 length: 15 amino acids. The CDR3 here is CASSLGQAALYEQYF. CDR3 DNA: TGTGCCAGCAGTTTAGGCCAGGCCGCCCTCTACGAGCAGTACTTC.

The chain is built from TRBV18 and TRBJ2-1, with 7 bases matching TRBD2. V lost 2 bases to trimming and J lost 1 base; unmatched junction nucleotides: 11. Germline CDR1 KGHSH, CDR2 LQKENI. The CDR3 sequence is 18 residues long. CDR3 in DNA: TGTGCCAGCTCACCAACCCTTTCTAGCGGATCATCCTACAATGAGCAGTTCTTC. The encoded protein is CASSPTLSSGSSYNEQFF.

This clone came up a few times. The rearrangement links TRBV6-1 to TRBJ2-5; unclear D gene. CDR3 size: 14 residues. V lost 2 bases and J lost 0, with 7 bases in between. Germline V CDR1 and CDR2: MNHNS, SASEGT. CDR3 residues: CASSEQEYQETQYF. For the CDR3, the DNA is TGTGCCAGCAGTGAACAAGAGTACCAAGAGACCCAGTACTTC.

The V gene is TRBV10-3, the J gene TRBJ1-3; D unclear. V lost 0 bases to trimming and J lost 4 bases, with 10 bases between them. Germline V lookup: CDR1 ENHRY, CDR2 SYGVKD. The CDR3 length is 15 residues. This CDR3 is CAISESEVSGNTIYF. In nucleotides, the CDR3 is TGTGCCATCAGTGAGTCGGAGGTCTCAGGAAACACCATATATTTT.

This chain connects TRBV2 to TRBJ2-1, with D possibly TRBD1 on 7 matching bases. Germline-derived CDR1 and CDR2 are SNHLY and FYNNEI. CDR3 size: 13 residues. The V end lost 6 bases, the J end lost 4 bases, and 10 bases lay between the germline ends. CDR3 in amino acids: CASRGGQYNEQFF. The DNA for the CDR3 is TGTGCCAGCAGGGGGGGACAGTACAATGAGCAGTTCTTC.

The DNA of the CDR3 is TGTGCCAGCAGCGCCGGGACTAGCGGTTACCATGAGCAGTTCTTC. The encoded protein is CASSAGTSGYHEQFF. The rearrangement links TRBV3-1 (or the pseudogene TRBV3-2) to TRBJ2-1; 11 positions match TRBD2. Germline V gene data show CDR1 as LGHDT and CDR2 as YNNKEL (reference sequence). This CDR3 is 15 amino acids long. J lost 8 bases, V lost 5 bases, and 8 bases had no gene match.

This chain links TRBV7-9 with TRBJ2-1; 8 nucleotides agree with TRBD2. V lost 1 base to trimming and J lost 0 bases; unmatched junction nucleotides: 2. Germline-derived CDR1 and CDR2 are SEHNR and FQNEAQ (reference sequence). The CDR3 extends over 16 amino acids. The CDR3 protein is CASSLGSGSSYNEQFF. In nucleotides, the CDR3 is TGTGCCAGCAGCTTAGGGAGCGGGAGCTCCTACAATGAGCAGTTCTTC.

V usage is TRBV28 and J usage is TRBJ2-2, with 10 bases fitting TRBD2. Germline assignment: CDR1 MDHEN and CDR2 SYDVKM. The V segment lost 6 bases and the J segment 6 bases; nucleotides outside the gene matches: 10. This CDR3 has 16 residues. CDR3 nucleotide sequence: TGTGCCAGCAGAATTAATCTGGGACTAGCGTCCGGGGAGCTGTTTTTT. Translating gives CASRINLGLASGELFF.

The rearrangement uses TRBV6-5 and TRBJ1-6; TRBD1 agrees at 9 bases. CDR1 is MNHEY and CDR2 is SVGAGI in the germline V gene. V trimming: 5 bases; J trimming: 7 bases; junction bases outside the gene matches: 3. CDR3 length: 14 residues. The chain's CDR3 is CASSRDRENSPLHF. The DNA for the CDR3 is TGTGCCAGCAGTAGGGACAGGGAGAATTCACCCCTCCACTTT.

V and J are TRBV10-3 and TRBJ1-5; 9 bases line up with TRBD1. In germline, CDR1 is ENHRY, CDR2 SYGVKD. V trimming: 6 bases; J trimming: 3 bases; junction bases outside the gene matches: 3. The CDR3 loop spans 14 amino acids. The CDR3 DNA sequence: TGTGCCATCAGCAGGACAGGGGACAATCAGCCCCAGCATTTT. This encodes CAISRTGDNQPQHF.

The V and J genes are TRBV6-6 and TRBJ1-1; TRBD1 is a possible D gene (5 bases). The germline V and J ends were trimmed by 0 bases and 10 bases, with 12 bases remaining between them. The germline gives CDR1 MNHNY, CDR2 SVGAGI (reference sequence). The CDR3 runs 13 residues. The CDR3 loop is CASSYSGEGRAFF. The CDR3 DNA follows: TGTGCCAGCAGTTACTCTGGGGAGGGGAGAGCTTTCTTT.

V usage is TRBV5-1 and J usage is TRBJ2-1, with 8 bases matching TRBD2. The germline V gene has CDR1 SGHRS and CDR2 YFSETQ. The CDR3 has 15 residues. V shed 6 bases, J shed 3 bases, and the junction held 8 bases outside the gene matches. CDR3: CASNLEAGGYNEQFF. The CDR3 bases are TGCGCCAGCAATCTAGAGGCGGGGGGCTACAATGAGCAGTTCTTC.

A single count supports this clone. The chain employs TRBV18 and TRBJ2-3; tentative D call: TRBD1 (5 bases). This CDR3 comprises 15 residues. Deletions cut 3 bases from V and 0 bases from J, with 10 bases between. Germline assignment: CDR1 KGHSH and CDR2 LQKENI. CDR3: CASSPVSGSTDTQYF. CDR3 nucleotides: TGTGCCAGCTCACCGGTATCAGGGAGCACAGATACGCAGTATTTT.

This clone came up once. V is TRBV4-2 and J is TRBJ1-1; 8 bases are shared with TRBD1. Looked up from germline, CDR1 is LGHNA and CDR2 is YNFKEQ. V lost 1 base and J lost 4; bases outside the gene matches: 5. The CDR3 is 15 amino acids. The CDR3 sequence: CASSQANRGTTEAFF. The CDR3 nucleotides read TGTGCCAGCAGCCAAGCCAACAGGGGGACCACTGAAGCTTTCTTT.

The table lists this clone with a few counts. The V and J genes are TRBV3-1 (or the pseudogene TRBV3-2) and TRBJ1-4, with a tentative D call TRBD1 (6 bases). Trimming shortened V by 5 bases and J by 2 bases, and 12 bases separated the two germline ends. CDR1 and CDR2 from the germline V gene are LGHDT and YNNKEL (reference sequence). The CDR3 has 15 residues. The CDR3: CASSTNRATNEKLFF. CDR3 coding DNA: TGTGCCAGCAGCACTAACAGGGCCACTAATGAAAAACTGTTTTTT.

The V and J genes are TRBV30 and TRBJ2-5, with 9 bases fitting TRBD1. The CDR3 is 16 amino acids. V lost 3 bases, J lost 0 bases, and 8 bases stayed unmatched. Germline loops: CDR1 GTSNPN, CDR2 SVGIG (reference sequence). For the CDR3, the DNA is TGTGCCTGGAGCGATTCCGGACAGGGGTACCAAGAGACCCAGTACTTC. Protein product: CAWSDSGQGYQETQYF.

CDR3 residues: CATAGQPNSPLHF. Here the CDR3 DNA reads TGTGCCACCGCGGGACAGCCTAATTCACCCCTCCACTTT. V and J are TRBV2 and TRBJ1-6, with TRBD1 identical over 7 bases. This CDR3 is 13 amino acids long. CDR1 and CDR2 (germline): SNHLY, FYNNEI. Losses at the gene ends were 10 bases for V and 6 bases for J; bases not matched to a gene: 6.

The genes are TRBV5-1 and TRBJ2-3; no clear D. V lost 0 bases and J lost 2, with 7 bases in between. This CDR3 has 14 amino acids. Germline CDR1 reads SGHRS; CDR2 reads YFSETQ. This chain's CDR3 is CASSLALLTDTQYF. DNA of the CDR3: TGCGCCAGCAGCTTGGCCTTACTCACAGATACGCAGTATTTT.

This clone was counted a few times. In nucleotides, the CDR3 is TGCGCCAGCAGCTTGCTAGGAGGGATTTTGACGACTGAAGCTTTCTTT. Protein: CASSLLGGILTTEAFF. The J gene is TRBJ1-1, the V gene TRBV5-1, with D unresolved. With 1 base removed from V and 5 bases from J, the gap between germline ends came to 18 bases. The germline CDR1 and CDR2 sequences are SGHRS and YFSETQ. CDR3 length equals 16 residues.

The chain links TRBV4-1 to TRBJ2-1; 13 bases are shared with TRBD2. Looked up from germline, CDR1 is MGHRA and CDR2 is YSYEKL. V trimming: 3 bases; J trimming: 2 bases; junction bases outside the gene matches: 1. CDR3 length: 16 amino acids. The CDR3 is CASSHGTSGTYNEQFF. CDR3 nucleotides: TGCGCCAGCAGCCATGGGACTAGCGGGACCTACAATGAGCAGTTCTTC.

The chain carries TRBV5-1 and TRBJ2-5; D gene uncertain. The CDR3 contains 14 residues. V shed 0 bases and J shed 0 bases, with 6 bases lying between them. Germline CDR1 and CDR2: SGHRS and YFSETQ. The CDR3 DNA follows: TGCGCCAGCAGCTTGGGCCAGTACCAAGAGACCCAGTACTTC. Amino acids: CASSLGQYQETQYF.

The chain has TRBV4-3 and TRBJ1-2; no firm D call. Germline-derived CDR1 and CDR2 are LGHNA and YSLEER. This CDR3 has 16 amino acids. Trimming cost V 0 bases and J 8 bases, with 19 bases left between them. The CDR3 bases are TGCGCCAGCAGCCAAGATGTTAGAGGCTCAACGGGAGGCTACACCTTC. Translating it yields CASSQDVRGSTGGYTF.

V usage is TRBV14 and J usage is TRBJ1-1, with 10 bases that match TRBD1. The CDR3 runs to 17 residues. Trimming at V came to 2 bases and at J to 0 bases, leaving 6 bases not matched to a gene. From germline, CDR1 is SGHDN and CDR2 FVKESK. The CDR3 sequence: CASSQWRGQGMNTEAFF. DNA for the CDR3: TGTGCCAGCAGCCAATGGCGGGGACAGGGGATGAACACTGAAGCTTTCTTT.